This T cell receptor (beta chain) originates from a study of blood T cell repertoires in COVID-19. Study background: PBMCs, B-cell-depleted T cells, or T cells were the source of the cDNA or gDNA that made up the material.

The Seattle patients joined while their infection was active and were tracked longitudinally afterward. Germline V gene lookup returns CDR1 LGHDT and CDR2 YNNKEL (reference sequence). V lost 4 bases and J 2 bases, leaving 12 bases between the germline ends. This CDR3 is built from 15 residues. This clone appeared once. Original analysis: How many nucleated cells were present was estimated from reference gene primer amplification. Only in-frame clones appear in the TCRdb table, and some are missing; sequencing was by immunoSEQ multiplex PCR. The V and J calls and the clone size are those of that table, but D and trimming were determined from the DNA. This table has 200,000 or so clones, roughly 81% appearing once.

This sequence was found in a woman at least 80 years old with COVID-19, enrolled during active disease. The V gene is TRBV3-1 (or the pseudogene TRBV3-2), the J gene TRBJ1-3; D possibly corresponds to TRBD1 (5 bases). Sequencing was performed on peripheral blood. The CDR3 reads CASSRWGETGNTIYF. In DNA form, the CDR3 reads TGTGCCAGCAGCCGGTGGGGGGAGACTGGAAACACCATATATTTT.